The source of this TCR beta chain is a study of T cell repertoires in aging, cancer and after chemotherapy. TRB rearrangements spanning V, D and J were amplified using mixed TRB-A/B primers. TCRdb redid the calling of the multiplex PCR reads with MiXCR, one entry per CDR3 protein. The table has fewer than 9,000 distinct CDR3 sequences, 30% to 40% seen once. TCR beta rearrangements were amplified from peripheral blood genomic DNA. Only a few counts were recorded for this clonotype. CDR3 length equals 15 residues. The trim removed 1 base at V and 4 bases at J, leaving 6 bases unmatched. Per germline, CDR1 SGHDT and CDR2 YYEEEE.

This clonotype originated in a human donor in good health. This rearrangement joins TRBV5-6 to TRBJ2-5, with TRBD1 matching over 8 bases. Sequencing was carried out using blood. The CDR3, as DNA: TGTGCCAGCAGCTTGCCTGGACAGGGTTTAGAGACCCAGTACTTC. This sequence encodes CASSLPGQGLETQYF.